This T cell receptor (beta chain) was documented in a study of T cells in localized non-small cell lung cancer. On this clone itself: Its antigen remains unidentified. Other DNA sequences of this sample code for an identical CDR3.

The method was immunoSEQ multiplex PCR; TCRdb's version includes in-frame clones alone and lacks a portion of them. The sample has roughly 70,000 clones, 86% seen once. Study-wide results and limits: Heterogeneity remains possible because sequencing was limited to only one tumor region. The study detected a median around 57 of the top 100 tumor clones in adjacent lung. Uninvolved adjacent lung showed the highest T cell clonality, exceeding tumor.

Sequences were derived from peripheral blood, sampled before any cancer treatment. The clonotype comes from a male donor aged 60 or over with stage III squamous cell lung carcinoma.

DNA for the CDR3: TGTGCCAGCAGCTTAGGACAGGGCAATGAGCAGTTCTTC. This encodes CASSLGQGNEQFF. V gene TRBV5-4 combines with J gene TRBJ2-1, with 8 positions matching TRBD1. The germline V gene encodes CDR1 SGHNT and CDR2 YYREEE (reference sequence). The CDR3 loop spans 13 amino acids. Unmatched junction bases numbered 1, after V lost 2 bases and J lost 6 bases.